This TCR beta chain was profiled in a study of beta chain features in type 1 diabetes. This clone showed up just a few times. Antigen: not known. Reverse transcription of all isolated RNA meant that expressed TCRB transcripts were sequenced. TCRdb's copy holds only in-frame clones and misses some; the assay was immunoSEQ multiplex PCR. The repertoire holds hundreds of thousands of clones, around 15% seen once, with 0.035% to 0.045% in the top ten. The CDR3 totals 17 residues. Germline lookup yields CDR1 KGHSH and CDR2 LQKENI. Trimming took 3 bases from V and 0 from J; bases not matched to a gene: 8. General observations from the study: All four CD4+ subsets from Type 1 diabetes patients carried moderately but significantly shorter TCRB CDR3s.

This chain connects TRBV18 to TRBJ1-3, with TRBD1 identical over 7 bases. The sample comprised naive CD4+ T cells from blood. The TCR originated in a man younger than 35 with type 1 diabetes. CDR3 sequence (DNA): TGTGCCAGCTCACCCACGACAGGGTTCTTCTCTGGAAACACCATATATTTT. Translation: CASSPTTGFFSGNTIYF.